What follows are 8 T cell receptor beta chains derived from one specimen sequenced in a study of human T cells and chemical hapten exposure. TCRdb reanalysed the RACE reads using MiXCR and keeps one entry per CDR3 protein. In the table there are 95,000 or so distinct CDR3 sequences, around 10% of which are singletons. Specified time point: patch test 2, 6 weeks after DPC sensitization. Treatment in this sample: therapeutic diphenylcyclopropenone sensitization with weekly scalp DPC. The specimen comprised whole blood, sampled in connection with sensitization to the hapten diphenylcyclopropenone (DPC). All receptors come from a woman between 40 and 50 years old with alopecia areata. Some clones in this sample may be carry-over from other donors' samples.

V and J are TRBV7-2 and TRBJ2-7; D not resolved. CDR1 SGHTA and CDR2 FQGNSA come from the germline V gene. V was cut by 3 bases and J by 2 bases, with 11 bases left in between. The CDR3 runs 14 residues. CDR3: CASSLGGLTYEQYF. CDR3 coding DNA: TGTGCCAGCAGCTTGGGCGGCCTAACCTACGAGCAGTACTTC.

This clonotype was detected many times. This chain joins TRBV28 and TRBJ1-2; D gene uncertain. Germline V lookup: CDR1 MDHEN, CDR2 SYDVKM. The CDR3 is made up of 13 amino acids. The V gene lost 8 bases and the J gene lost 2 bases, with 12 bases spanning the gap. The CDR3 bases are TGTGCCAGCGGGAACAGCAAGAACTATGGCTACACCTTC. Its protein product is CASGNSKNYGYTF.

The chain links TRBV15 to TRBJ2-1; 8 nucleotides line up with TRBD2. Losses at the gene ends were 7 bases for V and 10 bases for J; bases not matched to a gene: 15. The CDR3 covers 15 residues. Per germline, CDR1 LNHNV and CDR2 YYDKDF (reference sequence). The chain's CDR3 is CATIEAGRVGVEQFF. The DNA of the CDR3 is TGTGCCACCATAGAGGCCGGGAGGGTGGGAGTGGAGCAGTTCTTC.

A few counts support this clonotype. CDR3 loop: CASSFSRQGGETQYF. CDR3 coding DNA: TGTGCCAGCAGTTTCTCCAGACAGGGAGGAGAGACCCAGTACTTC. This chain connects TRBV6-5 to TRBJ2-5, with a possible D match to TRBD1 (7 bases). This CDR3 is 15 amino acids long. Trimming took 4 bases from V and 4 from J, leaving 16 bases between them. The germline CDR1 and CDR2 sequences are MNHEY and SVGAGI.

This clonotype was picked up a small number of times. The DNA of the CDR3 is TGTGCCAGCAGCCAAGATGCAAGCTCGGCCTACAATGAGCAGTTCTTC. Protein sequence: CASSQDASSAYNEQFF. The rearrangement uses TRBV3-1 and TRBJ2-1, with D unresolved. Germline V CDR1 and CDR2: LGHDT, YNNKEL (reference sequence). With 0 bases removed from V and 2 bases from J, the gap between germline ends came to 11 bases. The CDR3 is 16 residues long.

This clonotype was detected many times. The chain carries TRBV20-1 and TRBJ2-7; possible D gene TRBD1, 5 bases. Trimming took off 5 bases at V and 2 bases at J, with 13 bases between the two ends. The CDR3 has 13 residues. Germline lookup yields CDR1 DFQATT and CDR2 SNEGSKA (reference sequence). CDR3 sequence: CSARSGFTYEQYF. CDR3 nucleotide sequence: TGCAGTGCTCGATCAGGGTTTACCTACGAGCAGTACTTC.

This clonotype was observed at least ten times. The V gene is TRBV6-6, the J gene TRBJ2-6, with D tentatively TRBD1 (6 bases). Trimming pared 5 bases from V and 0 bases from J, leaving 8 bases between. Germline-derived CDR1 and CDR2 are MNHNY and SVGAGI (reference sequence). The CDR3 has 15 amino acids. CDR3 DNA: TGTGCCAGCAGTCAAGGGGGCTCTGGGGCCAACGTCCTGACTTTC. Protein product: CASSQGGSGANVLTF.

This clonotype was seen more than once but under ten times. The junction differs from germline at one of its ends, possibly a read error. This sequence joins TRBV7-8 and TRBJ2-2; D perhaps matches TRBD2 (5 bases). CDR3 size: 18 residues. CDR1 and CDR2 from the germline V gene are SGHVS and FQNEAQ. CDR3 DNA: TGTGCCAACAGCCTCGGCCTAGCCGGAGCCTGGGGCACCGGGGAGCTGTTTTTT. Its protein product is CANSLGLAGAWGTGELFF.